A selection of T cell receptor beta chains follows, all from one sample in a study of CD8 T cells in Susac syndrome. TCRdb used MiXCR to reprocess the immunoSEQ multiplex PCR reads, holding one entry per CDR3 protein. The profile shows some 190,000 distinct CDR3 sequences, approximately 93% of them singletons. The sequenced sample was CD4+ T cells from PBMCs. Receptors were obtained from a human donor in good health. The CDR3 runs from the conserved cysteine through the conserved F or W. A D gene is named only where the DNA matches it firmly. The listing skips clone size in some rows; elsewhere it reads once, few, many or a size class.

D gene: -
J gene: TRBJ1-3
clone size: -
V gene: TRBV25-1
CDR3 DNA: TGTGCCAGCAGTGAATACGGGGACCGGTTGCCATATTTT
CDR3 protein: CASSEYGDRLPYF

D gene: -
J gene: TRBJ1-1
clone size: -
V gene: TRBV29-1
CDR3 DNA: TGCAGCGTTGGACAGGCAAACACTGAAGCTTTCTTT
CDR3 protein: CSVGQANTEAFF

D gene: -
J gene: TRBJ2-5
clone size: -
V gene: TRBV28
CDR3 DNA: TGTGCCAGCAGTTCAGGGGACCAAGGAGAGACCCAGTACTTC
CDR3 protein: CASSSGDQGETQYF

D gene: -
J gene: TRBJ1-2
clone size: -
V gene: TRBV4-3
CDR3 DNA: TGCGCCAGCAGCCAAGAATCTTCCGCACAGGGTTGGGGCTACACCTTC
CDR3 protein: CASSQESSAQGWGYTF

D gene: -
J gene: TRBJ1-4
clone size: -
V gene: TRBV2
CDR3 DNA: TGTGCCAGCTGGATCAGCAGGGAAAAACTGTTTTTT
CDR3 protein: CASWISREKLFF

D gene: -
J gene: TRBJ1-6
clone size: -
V gene: TRBV30
CDR3 DNA: TGTGCCTGGAGTTTTACGGTACAGGGAATAGGGGCTTTGTCACCCCTCCACTTT
CDR3 protein: CAWSFTVQGIGALSPLHF

D gene: -
J gene: TRBJ1-2
clone size: -
V gene: TRBV7-2
CDR3 DNA: TGTGCCAGCAGCTTAGCCCTGGGGAACATCGGAGTCTATGGCTACACCTTC
CDR3 protein: CASSLALGNIGVYGYTF

D gene: TRBD2
J gene: TRBJ2-5
clone size: -
V gene: TRBV24-1
CDR3 DNA: TGTGCCACCAGTGAGTCGAACGTGGGACTAGCGGGGGCGACAAACTGGGAGACCCAGTACTTC
CDR3 protein: CATSESNVGLAGATNWETQYF

D gene: -
J gene: TRBJ1-1
clone size: -
V gene: TRBV6-4
CDR3 DNA: TGTGCCAGCAGGGAAAGGGGTAACACTGAAGCTTTCTTT
CDR3 protein: CASRERGNTEAFF

D gene: -
J gene: TRBJ2-1
clone size: -
V gene: TRBV4-1
CDR3 DNA: TGCGCCAGCAGCCAAGATCAGGCGACAGCCTCGTCCTTCTTC
CDR3 protein: CASSQDQATASSFF

D gene: -
J gene: TRBJ2-3
clone size: -
V gene: TRBV3-1
CDR3 DNA: TGTGCCAGCAGCCAAGGACCACCTTCCGTGACTAGCACAGATACGCAGTATTTT
CDR3 protein: CASSQGPPSVTSTDTQYF

D gene: -
J gene: TRBJ2-6
clone size: -
V gene: TRBV24-1
CDR3 DNA: TGTGCCACCAGTGACCAAAGGGCTGGGGCCAACGTCCTGACTTTC
CDR3 protein: CATSDQRAGANVLTF

D gene: -
J gene: TRBJ2-6
clone size: -
V gene: TRBV11-1
CDR3 DNA: TGTGCCAGCAGCCCGGGGGCCCCGGGCGTCCTGACTTTC
CDR3 protein: CASSPGAPGVLTF

D gene: -
J gene: TRBJ1-3
clone size: once
V gene: TRBV12-3/TRBV12-4
CDR3 DNA: TGTGCCAGCAGCCGCCGACGTGGGACCGTTGGAAACACCATATATTTT
CDR3 protein: CASSRRRGTVGNTIYF

D gene: -
J gene: TRBJ2-3
clone size: once
V gene: TRBV19
CDR3 DNA: TGTGCCACCCGGACCCCAATCAGGGGTAGCACAGATACGCAGTATTTT
CDR3 protein: CATRTPIRGSTDTQYF

D gene: -
J gene: TRBJ1-1
clone size: -
V gene: TRBV11-2
CDR3 DNA: TGTGCCAGCAGCTTTCGGACAGCGAACACTGAAGCTTTCTTT
CDR3 protein: CASSFRTANTEAFF

D gene: -
J gene: TRBJ2-6
clone size: -
V gene: TRBV20-1
CDR3 DNA: TGCAGTGCTGCTACCTTCTCTGGGGCCAACGTCCTGACTTTC
CDR3 protein: CSAATFSGANVLTF

D gene: TRBD1
J gene: TRBJ1-5
clone size: -
V gene: TRBV20-1
CDR3 DNA: TGCAGTGCTCGGACAGGACGAAATCAGCCCCAGCATTTT
CDR3 protein: CSARTGRNQPQHF

D gene: TRBD1
J gene: TRBJ1-5
clone size: -
V gene: TRBV20-1
CDR3 DNA: TGCAGTGCTAGGTCGACAGGGATGCCCCAGCATTTT
CDR3 protein: CSARSTGMPQHF

D gene: -
J gene: TRBJ1-1
clone size: -
V gene: TRBV2
CDR3 DNA: TGTGCCAGCATATTACGGGGGAACACTGAAGCTTTCTTT
CDR3 protein: CASILRGNTEAFF

D gene: -
J gene: TRBJ2-7
clone size: -
V gene: TRBV9
CDR3 DNA: TGTGCCAGCAGCCCAGGGGCGGGTGGGTACGAGCAGTACTTC
CDR3 protein: CASSPGAGGYEQYF

D gene: -
J gene: TRBJ2-7
clone size: -
V gene: TRBV14
CDR3 DNA: TGTGCCAGCAGCCAAAGAGTATCTGCCACCTACGAGCAGTACTTC
CDR3 protein: CASSQRVSATYEQYF

D gene: -
J gene: TRBJ1-1
clone size: -
V gene: TRBV30
CDR3 DNA: TGTGCCTGGAGTTTAGGAGGGGTCAACACTGAAGCTTTCTTT
CDR3 protein: CAWSLGGVNTEAFF

D gene: -
J gene: TRBJ1-4
clone size: -
V gene: TRBV4-1
CDR3 DNA: TGCGCCAGCAGCCAAGCCTGGGGGGGGCAGAATGAAAAACTGTTTTTT
CDR3 protein: CASSQAWGGQNEKLFF

D gene: TRBD1
J gene: TRBJ2-3
clone size: -
V gene: TRBV20-1
CDR3 DNA: TGCAGTGCTAGCCTGGACAGGACGACGTCAGATACGCAGTATTTT
CDR3 protein: CSASLDRTTSDTQYF

D gene: -
J gene: TRBJ2-2
clone size: -
V gene: TRBV7-2
CDR3 DNA: TGTGCCAGCAGCTTACAAGTCGCCGGGGAGCTGTTTTTT
CDR3 protein: CASSLQVAGELFF

D gene: -
J gene: TRBJ2-2
clone size: -
V gene: TRBV28
CDR3 DNA: TGTGCCAGCGGGCGACCTAGTAAAAACACCGGGGAGCTGTTTTTT
CDR3 protein: CASGRPSKNTGELFF

D gene: -
J gene: TRBJ2-3
clone size: -
V gene: TRBV5-1
CDR3 DNA: TGCGCCAGCAGCCCGATGGGGGGTGCAGGGGCCGAAGATACGCAGTATTTT
CDR3 protein: CASSPMGGAGAEDTQYF

D gene: TRBD2
J gene: TRBJ2-2
clone size: -
V gene: TRBV7-8
CDR3 DNA: TGTGCCAGCAGCTTGATGGTTAGCGGGGGGGCCCACACCGGGGAGCTGTTTTTT
CDR3 protein: CASSLMVSGGAHTGELFF

D gene: -
J gene: TRBJ1-2
clone size: -
V gene: TRBV29-1
CDR3 DNA: TGCAGCGTTGACAGGGCCTTATATGGCTACACCTTC
CDR3 protein: CSVDRALYGYTF

D gene: TRBD2
J gene: TRBJ2-2
clone size: once
V gene: TRBV18
CDR3 DNA: TGTGCCAGCTCACCATCAACGGGACTACCTAACACCGGGGAGCTGTTTTTT
CDR3 protein: CASSPSTGLPNTGELFF

D gene: -
J gene: TRBJ1-1
clone size: -
V gene: TRBV5-8
CDR3 DNA: TGTGCCAGCAGCAGATGGACGGGGATGAACACTGAAGCTTTCTTT
CDR3 protein: CASSRWTGMNTEAFF

D gene: -
J gene: TRBJ2-3
clone size: -
V gene: TRBV2
CDR3 DNA: TGTGCCAGCAGTGAAGACAGGGTAACAGATACGCAGTATTTT
CDR3 protein: CASSEDRVTDTQYF

D gene: TRBD2
J gene: TRBJ2-1
clone size: -
V gene: TRBV6-2/TRBV6-3
CDR3 DNA: TGTGCCATCCGGGGGGGTGGCTACAATGAGCAGTTCTTC
CDR3 protein: CAIRGGGYNEQFF

D gene: -
J gene: TRBJ2-7
clone size: -
V gene: TRBV20-1
CDR3 DNA: TGCAGTGCCGCTCTCGGGGGACTGGCCTCGTCCTACGAGCAGTACTTC
CDR3 protein: CSAALGGLASSYEQYF

D gene: TRBD1
J gene: TRBJ2-4
clone size: -
V gene: TRBV3-1
CDR3 DNA: TGTGCCAGCACCGACAGGGACGAGGCCAAAAACATTCAGTACTTC
CDR3 protein: CASTDRDEAKNIQYF

D gene: -
J gene: TRBJ2-7
clone size: few
V gene: TRBV6-1
CDR3 DNA: TGTGCCAGCAGCGATCGCGGTGGGGTCTACGAGCAGTACTTC
CDR3 protein: CASSDRGGVYEQYF

D gene: -
J gene: TRBJ1-2
clone size: -
V gene: TRBV30
CDR3 DNA: TGTGCCTGGAGTGTACGGGCAGGGAACTATGGCTACACCTTC
CDR3 protein: CAWSVRAGNYGYTF

D gene: TRBD1
J gene: TRBJ2-3
clone size: -
V gene: TRBV27
CDR3 DNA: TGTGCCAGCAGTCAAAGACAGGGGATCGGACTTTTAGATACGCAGTATTTT
CDR3 protein: CASSQRQGIGLLDTQYF

D gene: -
J gene: TRBJ1-5
clone size: once
V gene: TRBV3-1
CDR3 DNA: TGTGCCAGCAGCCAACCCGGGAGCCAGCCCCAGCATTTT
CDR3 protein: CASSQPGSQPQHF

D gene: -
J gene: TRBJ1-5
clone size: -
V gene: TRBV25-1
CDR3 DNA: TGTGCCAGCAGTGTCTTCGGGACAAATCAGCCCCAGCATTTT
CDR3 protein: CASSVFGTNQPQHF

D gene: -
J gene: TRBJ1-5
clone size: -
V gene: TRBV7-2
CDR3 DNA: TGTGCCAGCAGCTTAGTGGTCCCCGATCAGCCCCAGCATTTT
CDR3 protein: CASSLVVPDQPQHF

D gene: -
J gene: TRBJ2-2
clone size: -
V gene: TRBV27
CDR3 DNA: TGTGCCAGCATTCTCAGAGAGGGGGTCGGGGAGCTGTTTTTT
CDR3 protein: CASILREGVGELFF

D gene: -
J gene: TRBJ2-4
clone size: -
V gene: TRBV7-3
CDR3 DNA: TGTGCCAGCAGCTTAACGGGGGGTGAAAACATTCAGTACTTC
CDR3 protein: CASSLTGGENIQYF

D gene: TRBD2
J gene: TRBJ2-1
clone size: -
V gene: TRBV5-1
CDR3 DNA: TGCGCCAGCAGCTTGATATCAGCGGGGGGACCTTCATACAATGAGCAGTTCTTC
CDR3 protein: CASSLISAGGPSYNEQFF

D gene: TRBD1
J gene: TRBJ1-1
clone size: -
V gene: TRBV29-1
CDR3 DNA: TGCAGCGCCCTACTTAGGGGGACAGCGAACACTGAAGCTTTCTTT
CDR3 protein: CSALLRGTANTEAFF

D gene: TRBD1
J gene: TRBJ1-2
clone size: -
V gene: TRBV20-1
CDR3 DNA: TGCAGTGCTAGAGACCCAGGGGGCAACTATGGCTACACCTTC
CDR3 protein: CSARDPGGNYGYTF

D gene: -
J gene: TRBJ1-5
clone size: -
V gene: TRBV6-5
CDR3 DNA: TGTGCCAGCAGTTACTCGGGGGCGCCCACTCAGCCCCAGCATTTT
CDR3 protein: CASSYSGAPTQPQHF

D gene: -
J gene: TRBJ2-7
clone size: -
V gene: TRBV11-2
CDR3 DNA: TGTGCCAGCAGCTCTTCTCACCCTCCCGGCCCCTACGAGCAGTACTTC
CDR3 protein: CASSSSHPPGPYEQYF

D gene: TRBD2
J gene: TRBJ2-2
clone size: few
V gene: TRBV5-1
CDR3 DNA: TGCGCCAGCAGCCCTAGCGGATACACCGGGGAGCTGTTTTTT
CDR3 protein: CASSPSGYTGELFF

D gene: -
J gene: TRBJ2-3
clone size: -
V gene: TRBV7-3
CDR3 DNA: TGTGCCAGCAGCTTAACGACTAGGAGAGATACGCAGTATTTT
CDR3 protein: CASSLTTRRDTQYF

D gene: -
J gene: TRBJ1-6
clone size: -
V gene: TRBV21-1
CDR3 DNA: TGTGCCAGCAGCAAGTGGGGGGTGGATAATTCACCCCTCCACTTT
CDR3 protein: CASSKWGVDNSPLHF

D gene: -
J gene: TRBJ2-2
clone size: -
V gene: TRBV3-1
CDR3 DNA: TGTGCCAGCAGCCAAGAGGGCTTCAACACCGGGGAGCTGTTTTTT
CDR3 protein: CASSQEGFNTGELFF

D gene: -
J gene: TRBJ1-2
clone size: -
V gene: TRBV6-6
CDR3 DNA: TGTGCCAGCAACGAACAGGGAGGCGGAGTAGGCTACACCTTC
CDR3 protein: CASNEQGGGVGYTF

D gene: TRBD2
J gene: TRBJ2-3
clone size: -
V gene: TRBV6-1
CDR3 DNA: TGTGCCAGCAGGCTACTAGCGGGGGCTAGCACAGATACGCAGTATTTT
CDR3 protein: CASRLLAGASTDTQYF

D gene: -
J gene: TRBJ1-2
clone size: -
V gene: TRBV15
CDR3 DNA: TGTGCCACCAGCAGGACATCTAACCCAGAGGCCTATGGCTACACCTTC
CDR3 protein: CATSRTSNPEAYGYTF